The 2 T cell receptor beta chains below were found in one sample sequenced in a study of blood T cell repertoires in COVID-19. Assay used: immunoSEQ multiplex PCR; TCRdb lists only in-frame clones, some missing. This sample carries 200,000 to 250,000 clones, approximately 80% of them seen once, and the ten largest clones take less than 8%. Sample: PBMCs or T cells enriched from blood (not recorded which). The receptors stem from a middle-aged woman with acute COVID-19.

The CDR3 reads CATSRATLGDIQYF. The DNA of the CDR3 is TGTGCCACCAGCAGGGCGACTCTAGGGGACATTCAGTACTTC. The chain links TRBV15 to TRBJ2-4; maybe TRBD1 (5 bases). The germline V and J ends were trimmed by 3 bases and 8 bases, with 14 bases remaining between them. The CDR3 spans 14 residues. The germline V gene has CDR1 LNHNV and CDR2 YYDKDF (reference sequence).

This clone was counted a single time. The J gene is TRBJ2-5, the V gene TRBV7-6; 8 nucleotides agree with TRBD1. This CDR3 is built from 15 residues. The V gene's germline CDR1 is SGHVS and CDR2 FNYEAQ. V dropped 5 bases and J dropped 7; count of bases not matched to a gene: 12. The CDR3 nucleotides are TGTGCCAGCAGCGCTCGACAGGGGACCTACGGGACCCAGTACTTC. Residues: CASSARQGTYGTQYF.